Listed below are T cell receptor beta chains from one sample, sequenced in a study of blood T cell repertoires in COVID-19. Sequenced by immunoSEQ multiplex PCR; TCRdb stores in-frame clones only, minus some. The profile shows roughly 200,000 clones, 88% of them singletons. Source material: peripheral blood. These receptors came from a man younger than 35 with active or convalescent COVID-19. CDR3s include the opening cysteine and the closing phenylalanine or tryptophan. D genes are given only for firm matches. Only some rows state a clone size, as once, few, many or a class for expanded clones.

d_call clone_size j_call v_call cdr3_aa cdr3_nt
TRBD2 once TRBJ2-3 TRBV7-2 CASSTLSGSIVDTQYF TGTGCCAGCAGCACACTAAGCGGGAGTATAGTAGATACGCAGTATTTT
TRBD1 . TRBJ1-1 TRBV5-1 CASSLGTGSNTEAFF TGCGCCAGCAGCTTGGGGACAGGATCGAACACTGAAGCTTTCTTT
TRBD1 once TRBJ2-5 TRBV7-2 CASSPPSGQGTETQYF TGTGCCAGCAGCCCCCCCTCGGGACAGGGTACAGAGACCCAGTACTTC
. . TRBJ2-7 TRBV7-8 CASSSSSSSYEQYF TGTGCCAGCAGCTCAAGTTCGAGCTCCTACGAGCAGTACTTC
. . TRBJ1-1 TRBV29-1 CSVEGRMNTEAFF TGCAGCGTTGAGGGCAGGATGAACACTGAAGCTTTCTTT
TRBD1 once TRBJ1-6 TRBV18 CASSPRTGVYNSPLHF TGTGCCAGCTCACCCAGGACAGGGGTGTATAATTCACCCCTCCACTTT
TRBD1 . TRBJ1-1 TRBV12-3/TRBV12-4 CASQDRGSTEAFF TGTGCCAGCCAGGACAGGGGCAGCACTGAAGCTTTCTTT
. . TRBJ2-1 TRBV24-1 CATSERRGPYDNEQFF TGTGCCACCAGTGAGAGGAGGGGGCCGTATGACAATGAGCAGTTCTTC
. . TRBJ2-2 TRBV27 CASSLLARNTGELFF TGTGCCAGCAGTCTGCTAGCGAGGAACACCGGGGAGCTGTTTTTT
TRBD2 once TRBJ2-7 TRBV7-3 CASSLASGGYEQYF TGTGCCAGCAGCTTAGCTAGCGGAGGCTACGAGCAGTACTTC
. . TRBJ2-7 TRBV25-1 CASSESSYEQYF TGTGCCAGCAGTGAATCTTCCTACGAGCAGTACTTC
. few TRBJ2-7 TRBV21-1 CASSQQDEQYF TGTGCCAGCAGCCAGCAGGACGAGCAGTACTTC
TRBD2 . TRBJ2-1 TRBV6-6 CASSYGLAGDNEQFF TGTGCCAGCAGTTACGGGCTAGCGGGAGACAATGAGCAGTTCTTC
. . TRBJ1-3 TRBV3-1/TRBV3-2 CASSQDLRSSGNTIYF TGTGCCAGCAGCCAAGATCTTCGGAGCTCTGGAAACACCATATATTTT
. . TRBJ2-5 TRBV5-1 CASSRTSGSSGETQYF TGCGCCAGCAGCCGAACCTCCGGGTCCTCAGGGGAGACCCAGTACTTC
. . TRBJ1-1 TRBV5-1 CASSLGANTEAFF TGCGCCAGCAGCTTGGGAGCGAACACTGAAGCTTTCTTT
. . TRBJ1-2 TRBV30 CAWGTRGYTF TGTGCCTGGGGGACGAGGGGCTACACCTTC
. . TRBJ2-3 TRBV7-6 CASSATLVDTQYF TGTGCCAGCAGCGCTACCCTCGTGGATACGCAGTATTTT
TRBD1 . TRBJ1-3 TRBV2 CASTNTDRAGNTIYF TGTGCCAGTACTAATACTGACAGGGCTGGAAACACCATATATTTT
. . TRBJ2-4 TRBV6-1 CASSEWGEQYF TGTGCCAGCAGTGAATGGGGGGAGCAGTACTTC
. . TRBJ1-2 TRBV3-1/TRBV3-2 CASSQVQPMGPNYGYTF TGTGCCAGCAGCCAGGTTCAGCCTATGGGGCCTAACTATGGCTACACCTTC
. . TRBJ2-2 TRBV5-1 CASSSSGTPNTGELFF TGCGCCAGCAGCTCCTCCGGGACTCCGAACACCGGGGAGCTGTTTTTT
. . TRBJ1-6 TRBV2 CASSEWDTQSSYNSPLHF TGTGCCAGCAGTGAGTGGGACACGCAAAGCTCCTATAATTCACCCCTCCACTTT
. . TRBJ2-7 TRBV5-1 CASRKDPSSYEQYF TGCGCCAGCAGGAAAGATCCTAGCTCCTACGAGCAGTACTTC